This passage covers 18 T cell receptor beta chains from one sample sequenced in a study of post-analysis software for immune sequencing data. Broader study findings: About five TRBV segments occurring more often in patients than controls included TRBV5-6, TRBV5-1 and TRBV20-1.

Carried by the TCR beta cDNA libraries were unique molecular identifiers. TCRdb reprocessed the PCR reads with MiXCR, giving one entry per CDR3 protein. The table lists hundreds of thousands of distinct CDR3 sequences, roughly three fifths of them singletons. Which antigens these TCRs recognize remains unknown. Sample: blood. These TCRs come from a girl aged 2 to 10 with multiple sclerosis.

The chain is built from TRBV12-3 or TRBV12-4 and TRBJ2-7, with TRBD1 matching 7 bases. The CDR3 spans 15 residues. V lost 5 bases and J lost 7; bases outside the gene matches: 14. CDR3 sequence: CASSSLQGTIGEQYF. For the CDR3, the DNA is TGTGCCAGCAGTAGTCTACAGGGGACGATTGGGGAGCAGTACTTC.

The chain couples TRBV6-5 to TRBJ1-5; 7 bases map to TRBD1. Germline loops: CDR1 MNHEY, CDR2 SVGAGI. The junction had 6 bases not matched to a gene; V was cut back by 8 bases and J by 5 bases. The CDR3 runs to 13 residues. The CDR3 bases are TGTGCCAGCCGACAGGGTCCTCATCAGCCCCAGCATTTT. Its protein product is CASRQGPHQPQHF.

This rearrangement joins TRBV24-1 to TRBJ2-1; D remains ambiguous. The CDR3 runs to 15 residues. The germline V gene has CDR1 KGHDR and CDR2 SFDVKD. The ends were cut back, 4 bases at V and 0 bases at J, with 9 bases in the middle. CDR3 nucleotide sequence: TGTGCCACCAGTGAGGCTGCTCCCTCCTACAATGAGCAGTTCTTC. The encoded protein is CATSEAAPSYNEQFF.

The chain uses TRBV4-3 and TRBJ1-1; 10 bases agree with TRBD1. Germline values: CDR1 LGHNA, CDR2 YSLEER. V trimming: 4 bases; J trimming: 6 bases; junction bases outside the gene matches: 14. The CDR3 extends over 17 amino acids. CDR3 amino acids: CASSPTLLGQGSPEAFF. CDR3 in DNA: TGCGCCAGCAGCCCCACCTTGTTGGGACAGGGGAGCCCTGAAGCTTTCTTT.

The chain couples TRBV12-3 or TRBV12-4 to TRBJ2-7; D might be TRBD1 (5 bases). The CDR3 contains 14 residues. Trimming took 5 bases from V and 1 from J, leaving 12 bases between them. The CDR3 bases are TGTGCCAGCAGTCCTGGGGCCGAGTCCTACGAGCAGTACTTC. Protein: CASSPGAESYEQYF.

The rearrangement uses TRBV25-1 and TRBJ2-1, with 10 bases identical to TRBD2. This CDR3 region has 15 residues. CDR1 MGHDK and CDR2 SYGVNS come from the germline V gene. V was clipped by 2 bases and J by 10 bases; unmatched bases: 8. The CDR3 sequence is CASSEASGRAREQFF. CDR3 DNA: TGTGCCAGCAGTGAAGCCAGCGGGAGGGCCAGGGAGCAGTTCTTC.

The CDR3: CASSFMGGDNEQFF. CDR3 in DNA: TGTGCCAGCAGCTTCATGGGGGGCGACAATGAGCAGTTCTTC. The chain uses TRBV11-2 and TRBJ2-1, with D perhaps assigned TRBD1 or TRBD2 (6 bases each). Trimming removed 3 bases from V and 5 bases from J, with 11 bases in between. Germline CDR1 reads SGHAT; CDR2 reads FQNNGV. The CDR3 extends over 14 amino acids.

This clonotype has a handful of counts. The chain uses TRBV12-3 or TRBV12-4 and TRBJ1-5; D gene unclear. V lost 0 bases and J lost 0, with 6 bases in between. The CDR3 covers 15 residues. CDR3 nucleotide sequence: TGTGCCAGCAGTTTAGCTGGGTTTAGCAATCAGCCCCAGCATTTT. This gives the protein CASSLAGFSNQPQHF.

V usage is TRBV29-1 and J usage is TRBJ2-1; the D is unclear. This CDR3 comprises 12 residues. The germline CDR1 and CDR2 sequences are SQVTM and ANQGSEA. Between the trimmed V and J ends, which lost 3 bases and 8 bases, there was a span of 11 bases. The CDR3 reads CSVDRPSDEQFF. The CDR3 nucleotides are TGCAGCGTTGACAGGCCAAGCGATGAGCAGTTCTTC.

This clonotype occurred a few times. The genes are TRBV7-2 and TRBJ2-3; no clear D. Germline-derived CDR1 and CDR2 are SGHTA and FQGNSA. The CDR3 covers 15 residues. V was trimmed by 5 bases and J by 0 bases, leaving 12 bases between them. Here the CDR3 reads CASSVPDPSTDTQYF. The CDR3 coding sequence is TGTGCCAGCAGCGTTCCGGATCCTAGCACAGATACGCAGTATTTT.

The chain combines TRBV6-5 with TRBJ2-5, with unresolved D. Germline-derived CDR1 and CDR2 are MNHEY and SVGAGI. Trimming took 2 bases from V and 1 from J, leaving 8 bases between them. The CDR3 loop spans 14 amino acids. The chain's CDR3 is CASSYAPLQETQYF. The CDR3 region has the DNA TGTGCCAGCAGTTACGCCCCGCTCCAAGAGACCCAGTACTTC.

The V and J genes are TRBV12-3 or TRBV12-4 and TRBJ1-5; no definite D call. Trimming left V 5 bases short and J 6 bases short, with 17 bases between. This CDR3 spans 15 amino acids. The DNA for the CDR3 is TGTGCCAGCAGTGGGCCTCCTAGGGAGGGTCAGCCCCAGCATTTT. It yields the protein CASSGPPREGQPQHF.

The V call is TRBV4-3, the J call TRBJ1-2; D unresolved. V lost 1 base and J lost 10, with 16 bases in between. The germline CDR1 and CDR2 sequences are LGHNA and YSLEER. This CDR3 contains 14 residues. CDR3 amino acids: CASSQGWNIRDYTF. DNA for the CDR3: TGCGCCAGCAGCCAAGGTTGGAACATCCGGGACTACACCTTC.

This sequence joins TRBV6-6 and TRBJ2-7; a possible D gene is TRBD1 (5 bases). Germline CDR1 is MNHNY and CDR2 is SVGAGI (reference sequence). Between the trimmed V and J ends, which lost 5 bases and 3 bases, there was a span of 14 bases. The CDR3 loop spans 14 amino acids. The CDR3 sequence: CASSENRKHYEQYF. Here the CDR3 DNA reads TGTGCCAGCAGTGAGAACAGGAAGCACTACGAGCAGTACTTC.

This clonotype was detected only a few times. V gene TRBV20-1 combines with J gene TRBJ2-5, with D maybe TRBD1 (6 bases). Trimming stripped 7 bases from V and 2 bases from J, with 14 bases between. This CDR3 comprises 13 residues. Germline V gene sequence: CDR1 DFQATT, CDR2 SNEGSKA (reference sequence). CDR3 residues: CSVRKGTQETQYF. In nucleotides, the CDR3 is TGCAGTGTGAGGAAGGGGACACAAGAGACCCAGTACTTC.

V usage is TRBV20-1 and J usage is TRBJ1-2; 7 bases agree with TRBD1. The germline V gene encodes CDR1 DFQATT and CDR2 SNEGSKA (reference sequence). CDR3 length: 13 residues. J was trimmed by 4 bases and V by 7 bases; bases with no gene match: 9. The CDR3 DNA is TGCAGTGTCCCCCATAAGGGGGCCTATGGCTACACCTTC. It codes for CSVPHKGAYGYTF.

The J gene is TRBJ2-3, the V gene TRBV29-1; 10 nucleotides align to TRBD1. J lost 4 bases, V lost 8 bases, and 12 bases had no gene match. The CDR3 runs 15 residues. Germline V gene lookup returns CDR1 SQVTM and CDR2 ANQGSEA. CDR3 loop: CSSDRRDRGADTQYF. As DNA, the CDR3 is TGCAGCTCCGACCGCCGGGACAGGGGTGCAGATACGCAGTATTTT.

This sequence joins TRBV15 and TRBJ2-4; maybe TRBD2 (6 bases). Germline CDR1 is LNHNV and CDR2 is YYDKDF (reference sequence). There are 15 residues in the CDR3. Trimming left V 0 bases short and J 6 bases short, with 12 bases between. DNA of the CDR3: TGTGCCACCAGCAGAGAGGGGGGATCGGGAAACATTCAGTACTTC. This encodes CATSREGGSGNIQYF.